A single TCR beta chain is shown here with its context. What it binds is unknown. Sequencing used cDNA as its template, made by extracting RNA and reverse transcribing it. Generated by immunoSEQ multiplex PCR, the TCRdb table keeps only in-frame clones and is missing some. The sample records around 190,000 clones, 45% to 75% being singletons. These data are taken from a study of CD8+ T cells in alopecia areata. Whole-study findings and limits: Many expanded lesional clones remained in scalp and blood on tofacitinib.

The treatment here: oral pan-JAK inhibitor, 5-10 mg twice daily. The CDR3 is made up of 14 amino acids. Germline V gene sequence: CDR1 MGHRA, CDR2 YSYEKL. V dropped 4 bases and J dropped 1 base, with 7 bases sitting between them. The TCR comes from a human donor with alopecia areata. V is TRBV4-1 and J is TRBJ2-2, with D unclear. Sample: CD4+ T cells sorted from blood, taken at week 4, from a patient treated with tofacitinib. CDR3 sequence: CASSPPGNTGELFF. DNA for the CDR3: TGCGCCAGCAGCCCTCCTGGGAACACCGGGGAGCTGTTTTTT.